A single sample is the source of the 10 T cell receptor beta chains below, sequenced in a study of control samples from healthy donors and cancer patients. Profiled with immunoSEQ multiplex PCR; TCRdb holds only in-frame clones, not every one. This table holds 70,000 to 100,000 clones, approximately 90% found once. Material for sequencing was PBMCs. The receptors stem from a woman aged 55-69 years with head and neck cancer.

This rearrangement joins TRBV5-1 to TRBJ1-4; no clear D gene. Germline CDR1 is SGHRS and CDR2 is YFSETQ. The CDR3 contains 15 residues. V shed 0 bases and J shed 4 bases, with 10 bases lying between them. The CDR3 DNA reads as TGCGCCAGCAGCTTGGTGGCAGGTGATAATGAAAAACTGTTTTTT. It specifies CASSLVAGDNEKLFF.

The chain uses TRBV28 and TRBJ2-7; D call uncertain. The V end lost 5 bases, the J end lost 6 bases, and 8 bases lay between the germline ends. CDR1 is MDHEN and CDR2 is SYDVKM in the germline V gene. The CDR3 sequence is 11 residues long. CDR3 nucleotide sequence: TGTGCCAGCAGTAAGTCCCTCGAGCAGTACTTC. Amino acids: CASSKSLEQYF.

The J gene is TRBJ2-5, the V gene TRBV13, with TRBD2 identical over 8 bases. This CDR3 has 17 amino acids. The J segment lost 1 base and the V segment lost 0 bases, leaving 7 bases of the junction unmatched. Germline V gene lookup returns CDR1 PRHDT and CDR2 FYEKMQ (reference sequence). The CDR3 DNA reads TGTGCCAGCAGCTTAGGCGCGGGAGGACCCCCCCAAGAGACCCAGTACTTC. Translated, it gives CASSLGAGGPPQETQYF. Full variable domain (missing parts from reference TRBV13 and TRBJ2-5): AAGVIQSPRHLIKEKRETATLKCYPIPRHDTVYWYQQGPGQDPQFLISFYEKMQSDKGSIPDRFSAQQFSDYHSELNMSSLELGDSALYFCASSLGAGGPPQETQYFGPGTRLLVL.

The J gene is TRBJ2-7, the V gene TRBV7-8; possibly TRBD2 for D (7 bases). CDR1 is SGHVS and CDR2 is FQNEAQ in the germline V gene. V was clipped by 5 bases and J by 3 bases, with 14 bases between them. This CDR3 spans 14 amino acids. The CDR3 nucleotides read TGTGCCAGCAGCGAGGGGGGCGGGAGCTACGAGCAGTACTTC. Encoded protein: CASSEGGGSYEQYF. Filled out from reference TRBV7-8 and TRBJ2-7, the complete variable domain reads GAGVSQSPRYKVAKRGQDVALRCDPISGHVSLFWYQQALGQGPEFLTYFQNEAQLDKSGLPSDRFFAERPEGSVSTLKIQRTQQEDSAVYLCASSEGGGSYEQYFGPGTRLTVT.

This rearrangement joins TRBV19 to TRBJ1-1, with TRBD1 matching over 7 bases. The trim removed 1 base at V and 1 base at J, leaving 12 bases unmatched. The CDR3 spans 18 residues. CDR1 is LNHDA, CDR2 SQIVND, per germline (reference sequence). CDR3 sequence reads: CASSIVRRGKGGNTEAFF. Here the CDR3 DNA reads TGTGCCAGTAGTATAGTTCGCAGGGGGAAAGGGGGGAACACTGAAGCTTTCTTT.

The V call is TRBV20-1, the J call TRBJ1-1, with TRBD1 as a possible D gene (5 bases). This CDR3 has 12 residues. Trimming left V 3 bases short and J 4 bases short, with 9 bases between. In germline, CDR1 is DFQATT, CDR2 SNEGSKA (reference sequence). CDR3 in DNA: TGCAGTGCTAGTTCCGGGGCCACTGAAGCTTTCTTT. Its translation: CSASSGATEAFF.

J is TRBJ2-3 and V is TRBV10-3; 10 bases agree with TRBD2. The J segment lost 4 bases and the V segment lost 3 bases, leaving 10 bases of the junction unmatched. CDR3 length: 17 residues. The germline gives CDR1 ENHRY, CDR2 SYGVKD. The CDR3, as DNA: TGTGCCATCAGTGATTCTAGCGGGAGTATTGAGGCAGATACGCAGTATTTT. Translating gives CAISDSSGSIEADTQYF.

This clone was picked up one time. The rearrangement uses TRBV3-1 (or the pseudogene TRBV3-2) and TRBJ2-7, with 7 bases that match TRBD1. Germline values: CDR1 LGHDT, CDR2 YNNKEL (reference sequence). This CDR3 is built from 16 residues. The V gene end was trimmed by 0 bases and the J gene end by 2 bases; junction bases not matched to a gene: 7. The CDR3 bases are TGTGCCAGCAGCCAAGATGGCGCAGGGGGAACCTACGAGCAGTACTTC. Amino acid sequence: CASSQDGAGGTYEQYF.

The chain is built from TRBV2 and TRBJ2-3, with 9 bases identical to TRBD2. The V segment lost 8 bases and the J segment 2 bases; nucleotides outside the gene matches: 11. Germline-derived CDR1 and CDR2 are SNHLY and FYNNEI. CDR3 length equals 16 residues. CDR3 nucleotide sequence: TGTGCCAGCTTTGCTAGCGGGAATCGACCCACAGATACGCAGTATTTT. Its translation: CASFASGNRPTDTQYF.

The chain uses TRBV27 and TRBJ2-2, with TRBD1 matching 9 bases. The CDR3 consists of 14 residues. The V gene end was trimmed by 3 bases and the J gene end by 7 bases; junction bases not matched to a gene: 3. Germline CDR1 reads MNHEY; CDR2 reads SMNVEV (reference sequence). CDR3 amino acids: CASSFRQGGGELFF. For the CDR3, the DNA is TGTGCCAGCAGTTTTAGACAGGGGGGCGGGGAGCTGTTTTTT.